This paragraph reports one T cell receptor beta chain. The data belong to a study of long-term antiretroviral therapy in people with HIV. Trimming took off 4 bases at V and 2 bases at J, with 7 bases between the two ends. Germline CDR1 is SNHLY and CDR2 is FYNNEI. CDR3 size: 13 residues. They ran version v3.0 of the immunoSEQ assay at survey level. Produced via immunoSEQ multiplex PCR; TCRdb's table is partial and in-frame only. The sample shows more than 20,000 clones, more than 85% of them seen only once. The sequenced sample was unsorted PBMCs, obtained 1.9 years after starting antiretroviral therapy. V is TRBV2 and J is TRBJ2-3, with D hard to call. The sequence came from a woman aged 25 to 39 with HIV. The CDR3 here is CASSGGTTDTQYF. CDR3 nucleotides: TGTGCCAGCAGTGGCGGAACCACAGATACGCAGTATTTT.